Below, one TCR beta chain is given with its context. The data were obtained in a study of blood T cell repertoires in COVID-19. V dropped 3 bases and J dropped 5; count of bases not matched to a gene: 10. The germline CDR1 and CDR2 sequences are DFQATT and SNEGSKA (reference sequence). The CDR3 runs to 15 residues. Repertoires were generated with immunoSEQ multiplex PCR, while TCRdb's copy carries only in-frame clones and drops some. The table shows around 99,000 clones, with 60% to 85% occurring only once. The V call is TRBV20-1, the J call TRBJ2-7; 10 nucleotides line up with TRBD2. The receptor's source is a woman aged 80 or older with active or convalescent COVID-19. The material sequenced was peripheral blood. CDR3 residues: CSASATLAGGNEQYF. CDR3 nucleotides: TGCAGTGCTAGTGCCACTTTAGCGGGAGGTAACGAGCAGTACTTC.